The present TCR beta chain was sequenced within a study of CD8 T cells in ankylosing spondylitis. With regard to this clonotype: What it recognizes is unknown.

This CDR3 has 15 residues. The germline V and J ends were trimmed by 7 bases and 5 bases, with 18 bases remaining between them. The V gene's germline CDR1 is MNHNS and CDR2 SASEGT. General observations from the study: Researchers reportedly found disease-linked clones significantly enriched in matched ankylosing spondylitis synovial fluid.

Using its own MiXCR run on the 5' RACE reads, TCRdb lists one record per CDR3 protein. The table has about 140,000 distinct CDR3 sequences, 25% to 35% seen once. Sequences were obtained from synovial fluid, either unsorted or a sorted T cell fraction (not recorded which). The source of this sequence is a male donor with ankylosing spondylitis. The V gene is TRBV6-1, the J gene TRBJ2-1, with unresolved D. CDR3 amino acids: CASNTPGSPNNEQFF. The DNA for the CDR3 is TGTGCCAGCAACACGCCCGGGTCACCGAACAATGAGCAGTTCTTC.